This passage covers 6 T cell receptor beta chains from one sample sequenced in a study of human T cells and chemical hapten exposure (dated by TCRdb to the early 2020s). Receptors were amplified or captured by RACE. TCRdb names NextSeq 500 as the instrument used. In-frame beta chains were kept once TCRdb had trimmed the public reads at Q25 with fastp and called clones with MiXCR. Each entry merges the rows of one CDR3 protein and shows their most common DNA and genes. This sample is represented by about 380,000 distinct CDR3 sequences; 6% to 7% of them were singletons. About 5.6% of the sample is in the top ten clones. Per the publication, the time point label means: patch test 2, 6 weeks after DPC sensitization. The label giving this sample's treatment or condition can be read as: therapeutic diphenylcyclopropenone sensitization with weekly scalp DPC. The specimen comprised whole blood, sampled in connection with sensitization to the hapten diphenylcyclopropenone (DPC). The receptors were gathered from a woman between 18 and 29 years old with alopecia areata. Some clones in this sample may be carry-over from other donors' samples.

This clonotype showed up just a few times. The chain employs TRBV11-2 and TRBJ2-2; D is unclear. The CDR3 consists of 17 residues. Trimming removed 7 bases at V and 3 bases at J, with 21 bases between. Germline CDR1 reads SGHAT; CDR2 reads FQNNGV. CDR3 coding DNA: TGTGCCAGCAACCCCGCGCCCCGGCCGACCCACACCGGGGAGCTGTTTTTT. Its protein product is CASNPAPRPTHTGELFF.

The gene calls are TRBV7-2 and TRBJ2-2, with D unclear. Germline V gene sequence: CDR1 SGHTA, CDR2 FQGNSA. Trimming took off 2 bases at V and 2 bases at J, with 9 bases between the two ends. This CDR3 region has 15 residues. This CDR3 reads CASSLLPENTGELFF. The DNA for the CDR3 is TGTGCCAGCAGCTTACTCCCCGAAAACACCGGGGAGCTGTTTTTT.

This clonotype came up a few times. The rearrangement uses TRBV25-1 and TRBJ1-6, with 8 bases fitting TRBD1. V trimming: 6 bases; J trimming: 3 bases; junction bases outside the gene matches: 7. The CDR3 has 16 amino acids. From germline, CDR1 is MGHDK and CDR2 SYGVNS. In nucleotides, the CDR3 is TGTGCCAGCAGGGATACCGGGACAGGCTATAATTCACCCCTCCACTTT. As protein: CASRDTGTGYNSPLHF.

This clonotype was detected many times. V is TRBV10-3 and J is TRBJ1-3; D may be TRBD1 (5 bases). V lost 0 bases, J lost 9 bases, and 9 bases lay in between. CDR3 length: 13 residues. The germline gives CDR1 ENHRY, CDR2 SYGVKD. In DNA, the CDR3 is TGTGCCATCAGTGAGTCGGGGGTGAGCACCATATATTTT. As protein: CAISESGVSTIYF.

The genes are TRBV27 and TRBJ2-6, with D tentatively TRBD1 or TRBD2 (6 bases each). The CDR3 is 16 residues long. CDR1 and CDR2 (germline): MNHEY, SMNVEV (reference sequence). The V end was cut by 5 bases, the J end by 10 bases, with 21 bases between. CDR3 DNA: TGTGCCAGCAGTCCACGTCCCGGGGGCGGTAGGAACGTCCTGACTTTC. As protein: CASSPRPGGGRNVLTF.

This clonotype was counted ten times or more. This rearrangement joins TRBV28 to TRBJ1-1; D call uncertain. Deletions cut 4 bases from V and 9 bases from J, with 9 bases between. The CDR3 length is 11 residues. The germline V gene encodes CDR1 MDHEN and CDR2 SYDVKM. The CDR3 DNA reads TGTGCCAGCAGTTCAACAGAAAAAGCTTTCTTT. Its protein is CASSSTEKAFF.